This passage covers 8 T cell receptor beta chains from one sample sequenced in a study of early T cells in non-severe SARS-CoV-2 infection. TCRdb fed the 5' RACE reads into MiXCR, producing one record per CDR3 protein. The sample lists approximately 27,000 distinct CDR3 sequences; under 6.5% were seen once. What was sequenced was whole blood. Every receptor here comes from an adult who was a healthcare worker with PCR-confirmed SARS-CoV-2 infection or an uninfected control (not recorded which).

This clonotype was counted ten times or more. V and J are TRBV12-3 or TRBV12-4 and TRBJ1-5, with TRBD1 matching 7 bases. The junction had 9 bases not matched to a gene; V was cut back by 6 bases and J by 7 bases. CDR3 length: 14 residues. The DNA for the CDR3 is TGTGCCAGCAGGGATACAGGGGTTAGACAGCCCCAGCATTTT. As protein: CASRDTGVRQPQHF.

This clonotype was seen a few times. The chain recombines TRBV14 with TRBJ2-1; weak D call: TRBD1 (5 bases). This CDR3 is built from 15 residues. CDR1 SGHDN and CDR2 FVKESK come from the germline V gene. V was trimmed by 6 bases and J by 11 bases, leaving 23 bases between them. CDR3 nucleotide sequence: TGTGCCAGCAGTCCCGACCCGGCAGGGAAAGCTAAGCAGTTCTTC. This sequence encodes CASSPDPAGKAKQFF.

This clonotype was detected ten times or more. This chain connects TRBV30 to TRBJ2-7; TRBD1 might be the D (6 bases). Germline V gene data show CDR1 as GTSNPN and CDR2 as SVGIG (reference sequence). V lost 2 bases and J 2 bases, leaving 16 bases between the germline ends. The CDR3 totals 15 residues. The CDR3 here is CAWSFRGFGAYEQYF. CDR3 nucleotide sequence: TGTGCCTGGAGTTTCAGGGGATTTGGGGCCTACGAGCAGTACTTC.

This clonotype was detected many times. This rearrangement joins TRBV12-3 or TRBV12-4 to TRBJ2-3, with D possibly TRBD2 on 6 matching bases. The germline V and J ends were trimmed by 6 bases and 0 bases, with 13 bases remaining between them. The CDR3 is 15 residues long. CDR3 DNA: TGTGCCAGCAGGGCTGGAGGGGAAAGCACAGATACGCAGTATTTT. It codes for CASRAGGESTDTQYF.

The chain combines TRBV6-5 with TRBJ1-1, with D possibly TRBD1 on 6 matching bases. The V and J ends lost 9 bases and 2 bases respectively, with 13 bases between them. The CDR3 loop spans 13 amino acids. In germline, CDR1 is MNHEY, CDR2 SVGAGI. CDR3 bases: TGTGCCAGTACAGGGACGGTAAACACTGAAGCTTTCTTT. Protein sequence: CASTGTVNTEAFF.

By proportion, this clonotype is large (0.1 to 1%). This sequence joins TRBV7-2 and TRBJ1-5; TRBD1 agrees at 10 bases. Trimming removed 1 base from V and 5 bases from J; junction bases left unmatched: 5. CDR3 length: 16 amino acids. Germline V lookup: CDR1 SGHTA, CDR2 FQGNSA. CDR3 sequence (DNA): TGTGCCAGCAGCTTAGTGGTGACAGGGGGCTATCAGCCCCAGCATTTT. Protein sequence: CASSLVVTGGYQPQHF.

This clonotype showed up just a few times. The chain couples TRBV7-2 to TRBJ2-2; the match to TRBD1 covers 8 bases. Trimming removed 5 bases from V and 7 bases from J; junction bases left unmatched: 9. CDR3 length: 15 amino acids. Germline V gene lookup returns CDR1 SGHTA and CDR2 FQGNSA. The CDR3 DNA follows: TGTGCCAGCAGCCCCCGGACAGGGAGAAGCGGGGAGCTGTTTTTT. Translating gives CASSPRTGRSGELFF.

This clonotype was counted many times. The V and J genes are TRBV27 and TRBJ1-2, with a possible D match to TRBD1 (5 bases). Germline assignment: CDR1 MNHEY and CDR2 SMNVEV (reference sequence). The CDR3 is 18 amino acids. V lost 0 bases to trimming and J lost 3 bases, with 20 bases between them. In DNA form, the CDR3 reads TGTGCCAGCAGTTTATCGGTCGCCAGGGCTGGTTTTGACTATGGCTACACCTTC. It specifies CASSLSVARAGFDYGYTF.